The rows below give T cell receptor beta chains drawn from one sample of a study of blood T cells in healthy people across ages. TCRdb reanalysed the 5' RACE reads using MiXCR and keeps one entry per CDR3 protein. Of hundreds of thousands of distinct CDR3 sequences in the sample, less than 40% are singletons; the top ten hold 15%. The sample was blood. These receptor sequences come from a woman older than 75 in good health. Each CDR3 is given with its conserved first and last residue. A D gene is named only where the DNA matches it firmly. Clone size is stated in some rows and not others, as once, few, many or a class when expanded.

>NA|TRBJ2-5|TRBV12-3/TRBV12-4|TRBD2
TGTGCCAGCAGTCCGGGACTAGCGGGGGGTCCCCCGGGAAAGACCCAGTACTTC
CASSPGLAGGPPGKTQYF
>NA|TRBJ1-1|TRBV30|TRBD1
TGTGCCTGGGACAGGGTTAACACTGAAGCTTTCTTT
CAWDRVNTEAFF
>many|TRBJ1-2|TRBV28|TRBD1
TGTGCCAGCAGCGCACCCAGGGGGCAATATTATGGCTACACCTTC
CASSAPRGQYYGYTF
>NA|TRBJ2-3|TRBV25-1|NA
TGTGCCAGCAGTGTTGGTTGGGGCACAGATACGCAGTATTTT
CASSVGWGTDTQYF
>NA|TRBJ2-1|TRBV19|TRBD2
TGTGCCAGTAGTATAGGATCGGGGGGCAATGAGCAGTTCTTC
CASSIGSGGNEQFF
>NA|TRBJ1-2|TRBV6-2/TRBV6-3|NA
TGTGCCAGCAGCCCCCTCAGGGGAGGAGATGGCTACACCTTC
CASSPLRGGDGYTF
>many|TRBJ2-7|TRBV20-1|TRBD1
TGCAGCTGGGACAGGGGGCTTGAAGAGCAGTACTTC
CSWDRGLEEQYF
>NA|TRBJ2-1|TRBV4-2|TRBD2
TGTGCCAGCAGCCGCTTAGCGGGGGGCTCCTACAATGAGCAGATCTTC
CASSRLAGGSYNEQIF
>many|TRBJ2-7|TRBV7-2|NA
TGTGCCAGCAGCCAAGGGCGCATGTTGCTAGCGAGCTCCTACGAGCAGTACTTC
CASSQGRMLLASSYEQYF
>many|TRBJ2-7|TRBV7-2|NA
TGTGCCAGCAGCGTAACAGGCACCGCGGCCTACGAGCAGTACTTC
CASSVTGTAAYEQYF
>NA|TRBJ2-3|TRBV10-2|NA
TGCGCCAGCACCGGGGCCATGGTCACAGATACGCAGTATTTT
CASTGAMVTDTQYF
>many|TRBJ2-7|TRBV5-1|NA
TGCGCCAGCAGCTTGGGGCAGATAGGGAGGCTTGGCGAGCAGTACTTC
CASSLGQIGRLGEQYF
>few|TRBJ2-3|TRBV29-1|NA
TGCAGCGTTGAACTGGGGCTAGTCGGGAGTGCAGATACGCAGTATTTT
CSVELGLVGSADTQYF
>many|TRBJ2-1|TRBV6-1|NA
TGTGCCAGCAGTAAACAGGGTCCCTACAATGAGCAGTTCTTC
CASSKQGPYNEQFF
>NA|TRBJ2-5|TRBV13|NA
TGTGCCAGCAGCACCTCAGGGGAGACCCAGTACTTC
CASSTSGETQYF
>NA|TRBJ1-1|TRBV28|NA
TGTGCCAGCAGTTTCGAGGCGCTCATGAACACTGAAGCTTTCTTT
CASSFEALMNTEAFF
>few|TRBJ2-7|TRBV11-2|NA
TGTGCCAGCGGCAGTGGCTACGACGAGCAGTACTTC
CASGSGYDEQYF
>many|TRBJ2-7|TRBV20-1|NA
TGCAGTGCTGGCCCCAGGGTTTACGAGCAGTACTTC
CSAGPRVYEQYF
>many|TRBJ2-5|TRBV27|NA
TGTGCCAGCAAGGGAGAGACCCAGTACTTC
CASKGETQYF
>few|TRBJ2-3|TRBV13|TRBD2
TGTGCCAGCAGCTTCCAGCGGGGGGTTTTTGATACGCAGTATTTT
CASSFQRGVFDTQYF
>many|TRBJ2-7|TRBV6-2/TRBV6-3|NA
TGTGCCAGCAGTTCCAGGAGTAACCCGAGCTCCTACGAGCAGTACTTC
CASSSRSNPSSYEQYF
>many|TRBJ2-7|TRBV20-1|TRBD1
TGCAGTGCTAGAAGATACCGGGACAGGGGCCCCTACGAGCAGTACTTC
CSARRYRDRGPYEQYF
>few|TRBJ2-5|TRBV9|NA
TGTGCCAGTGGCAGGGGGAGGTACCAAGAGACCCAGTACTTC
CASGRGRYQETQYF
>NA|TRBJ2-4|TRBV10-1|NA
TGCGCCAGACACTTCGGGCCTTTTCTAGGCAAAAACATTCAGTACTTC
CARHFGPFLGKNIQYF
>many|TRBJ2-5|TRBV20-1|TRBD1
TGCAGTGCTAGTACCGGGACAGGGGGCCTAGAGACCCAGTACTTC
CSASTGTGGLETQYF
>NA|TRBJ2-4|TRBV5-1|TRBD1
TGCGCCAGCAGCTCCGGGGGGACAGGGCGGGGAAACATTCAGTACTTC
CASSSGGTGRGNIQYF
>NA|TRBJ2-1|TRBV6-1|TRBD2
TGTGCCAGCAGCCGACCCCCGGGACTAGCGGGTTTCTCTCCCTACAATGAGCAGTTCTTC
CASSRPPGLAGFSPYNEQFF